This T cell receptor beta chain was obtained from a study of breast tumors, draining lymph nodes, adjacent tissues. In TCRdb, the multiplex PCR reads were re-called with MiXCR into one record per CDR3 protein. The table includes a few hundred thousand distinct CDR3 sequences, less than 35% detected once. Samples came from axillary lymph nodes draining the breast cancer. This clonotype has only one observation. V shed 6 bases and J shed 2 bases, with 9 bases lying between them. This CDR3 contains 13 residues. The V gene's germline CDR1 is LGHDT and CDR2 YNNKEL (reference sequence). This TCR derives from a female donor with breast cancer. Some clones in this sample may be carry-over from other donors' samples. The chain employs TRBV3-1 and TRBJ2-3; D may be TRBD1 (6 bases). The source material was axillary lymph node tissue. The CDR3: CASRQGPTDTQYF. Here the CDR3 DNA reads TGTGCCAGCAGGCAGGGGCCCACAGATACGCAGTATTTT.